These 13 T cell receptor beta chains were all obtained from the same sample, sequenced in a study of T cell changes during pregnancy in multiple sclerosis. The protocol was immunoSEQ multiplex PCR, while the TCRdb copy is restricted to in-frame clones and leaves out a portion. Seen here are tens of thousands of clones, roughly nine tenths observed once, and the top ten hold 2% to 3%. The source material was peripheral blood, sampled before pregnancy. These receptors came from a female donor with multiple sclerosis, enrolled in a pregnancy study.

The gene calls are TRBV7-6 and TRBJ2-7; D is possibly TRBD2 (5 bases). Germline V gene sequence: CDR1 SGHVS, CDR2 FNYEAQ. The CDR3 is 13 residues long. Trimming cost V 5 bases and J 3 bases, with 11 bases left between them. CDR3 coding DNA: TGTGCCAGCAGCCTTAATGAGGGCTACGAGCAGTACTTC. Protein: CASSLNEGYEQYF.

The CDR3 loop is CASSQAYEQYF. DNA of the CDR3: TGTGCCAGCAGCCAAGCTTACGAGCAGTACTTC. The chain is built from TRBV14 and TRBJ2-7; D unclear. This CDR3 is 11 amino acids long. Between the trimmed V and J ends, which lost 1 base and 4 bases, there was a span of 2 bases. CDR1 is SGHDN and CDR2 is FVKESK in the germline V gene.

The rearrangement joins TRBV6-1 to TRBJ1-2; TRBD1 is a possible D gene (6 bases). Germline CDR1 and CDR2: MNHNS and SASEGT. The CDR3 is made up of 16 amino acids. V lost 4 bases to trimming and J lost 4 bases, with 19 bases between them. The CDR3 region is CASSGFGGGRFYGYTF. In nucleotides, the CDR3 is TGTGCCAGCAGTGGCTTCGGCGGGGGGCGCTTCTATGGCTACACCTTC.

This chain joins TRBV29-1 and TRBJ2-2; possible D gene TRBD2, 6 bases. Germline V lookup: CDR1 SQVTM, CDR2 ANQGSEA. This CDR3 has 13 residues. The germline V and J ends were trimmed by 7 bases and 0 bases, with 9 bases remaining between them. CDR3 residues: CSGSGANTGELFF. For the CDR3, the DNA is TGCAGCGGTAGCGGAGCGAACACCGGGGAGCTGTTTTTT.

The chain carries TRBV7-6 and TRBJ2-7, with D perhaps TRBD2 (6 bases). Germline lookup yields CDR1 SGHVS and CDR2 FNYEAQ. The germline V and J ends were trimmed by 5 bases and 2 bases, with 16 bases remaining between them. The CDR3 is 15 residues long. CDR3 DNA: TGTGCCAGCAGCATGGTGGCGGGGCCCGCCTACGAGCAGTACTTC. Its protein is CASSMVAGPAYEQYF.

The count of this clone is one. The chain employs TRBV25-1 and TRBJ1-3; D gene ambiguous. Germline CDR1 MGHDK, CDR2 SYGVNS. The CDR3 sequence is 15 residues long. V shed 4 bases and J shed 0 bases, with 10 bases lying between them. CDR3 in amino acids: CASSAPRHSGNTIYF. The CDR3 nucleotides read TGTGCCAGCAGTGCCCCGCGGCACTCTGGAAACACCATATATTTT.

The chain has TRBV29-1 and TRBJ1-1, with 7 bases lining up with TRBD1. The trim removed 7 bases at V and 4 bases at J, leaving 6 bases unmatched. CDR1 and CDR2 (germline): SQVTM, ANQGSEA. CDR3 length: 12 residues. The CDR3 DNA reads TGCAGCGCTCGACAGGGATCCACTGAAGCTTTCTTT. Protein: CSARQGSTEAFF.

The V and J genes are TRBV7-6 and TRBJ1-1, with TRBD1 identical over 9 bases. V gave up 5 bases and J gave up 4 bases; unmatched junction bases: 5. The CDR3 runs 14 residues. Germline assignment: CDR1 SGHVS and CDR2 FNYEAQ. In DNA, the CDR3 is TGTGCCAGCAGCCCGGGACAGGGAAGCACTGAAGCTTTCTTT. This translates into CASSPGQGSTEAFF. The whole variable domain, filled in from reference TRBV7-6 and TRBJ1-1, reads GAGVSQSPRYKVTKRGQDVALRCDPISGHVSLYWYRQALGQGPEFLTYFNYEAQQDKSGLPNDRFSAERPEGSISTLTIQRTEQRDSAMYRCASSPGQGSTEAFFGQGTRLTVV.

The CDR3 DNA follows: TGTGCCAGCAGCTTGACTAGCGGACGAAATGAGCAGTTCTTC. The encoded protein is CASSLTSGRNEQFF. This sequence joins TRBV7-9 and TRBJ2-1; 9 bases are a match to TRBD2. Trimming at V came to 3 bases and at J to 7 bases, leaving 4 bases not matched to a gene. The CDR3 runs to 14 residues. CDR1 and CDR2 from the germline V gene are SEHNR and FQNEAQ (reference sequence). Combining the CDR3 with reference TRBV7-9 and TRBJ2-1 gives the whole variable domain DTGVSQNPRHKITKRGQNVTFRCDPISEHNRLYWYRQTLGQGPEFLTYFQNEAQLEKSRLLSDRFSAERPKGSFSTLEIQRTEQGDSAMYLCASSLTSGRNEQFFGPGTRLTVL.

Only one count was recorded for this clone. Here the CDR3 DNA reads TGTGCCAGCAGTCCTACAGGGTGGGTAGGCAATCAGCCCCAGCATTTT. Its protein is CASSPTGWVGNQPQHF. The J gene is TRBJ1-5, the V gene TRBV28, with D perhaps matching TRBD1 (6 bases). CDR1 is MDHEN and CDR2 is SYDVKM in the germline V gene. The CDR3 has 16 amino acids. The V gene lost 5 bases and the J gene lost 2 bases, with 16 bases spanning the gap.

V usage is TRBV13 and J usage is TRBJ2-6; D remains unclear. CDR1 and CDR2 (germline): PRHDT, FYEKMQ (reference sequence). V was clipped by 2 bases and J by 0 bases, with 5 bases between them. This CDR3 spans 15 amino acids. The DNA of the CDR3 is TGTGCCAGCAGCTTACGGTCCTCTGGGGCCAACGTCCTGACTTTC. It specifies CASSLRSSGANVLTF.

V is TRBV7-6 and J is TRBJ2-5; the match to TRBD2 covers 8 bases. The trim removed 5 bases at V and 4 bases at J, leaving 9 bases unmatched. This CDR3 is built from 15 residues. Germline assignment: CDR1 SGHVS and CDR2 FNYEAQ. DNA of the CDR3: TGTGCCAGCAGCGCTAGCGGGCGGGAAGGAGAGACCCAGTACTTC. This translates into CASSASGREGETQYF. The full variable domain, rest sourced from reference TRBV7-6 and TRBJ2-5, is GAGVSQSPRYKVTKRGQDVALRCDPISGHVSLYWYRQALGQGPEFLTYFNYEAQQDKSGLPNDRFSAERPEGSISTLTIQRTEQRDSAMYRCASSASGREGETQYFGPGTRLLVL.

This clone showed up just once. This CDR3 is CASSLTSANEQFF. In nucleotides, the CDR3 is TGTGCCAGCAGCTTAACTAGCGCCAATGAGCAGTTCTTC. V and J are TRBV7-3 and TRBJ2-1; perhaps TRBD2 as D (5 bases). This CDR3 is 13 amino acids long. Trimming shortened V by 0 bases and J by 6 bases, and 6 bases separated the two germline ends. Per germline, CDR1 SGHTA and CDR2 FQGTGA.